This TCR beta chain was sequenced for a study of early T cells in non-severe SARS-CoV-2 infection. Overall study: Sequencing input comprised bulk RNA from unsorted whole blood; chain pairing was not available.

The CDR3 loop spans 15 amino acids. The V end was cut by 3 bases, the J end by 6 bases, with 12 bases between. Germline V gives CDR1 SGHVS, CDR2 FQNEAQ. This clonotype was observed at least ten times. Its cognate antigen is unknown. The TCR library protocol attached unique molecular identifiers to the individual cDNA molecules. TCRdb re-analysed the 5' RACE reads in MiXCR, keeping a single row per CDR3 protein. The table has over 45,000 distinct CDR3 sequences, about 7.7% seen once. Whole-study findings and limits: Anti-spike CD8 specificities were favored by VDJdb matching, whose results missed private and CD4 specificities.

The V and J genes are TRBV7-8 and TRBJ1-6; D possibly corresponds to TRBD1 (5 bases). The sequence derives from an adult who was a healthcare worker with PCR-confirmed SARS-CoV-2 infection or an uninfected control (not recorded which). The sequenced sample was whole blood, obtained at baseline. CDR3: CASSFRAVGNSPLHF. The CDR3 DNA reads TGTGCCAGCAGCTTCAGGGCCGTGGGTAATTCACCCCTCCACTTT.